A selection of T cell receptor beta chains follows, all from one sample in a study of T cells after yellow fever vaccination. Using its own MiXCR run on the 5' RACE reads, TCRdb lists one record per CDR3 protein. The sample lists hundreds of thousands of distinct CDR3 sequences, roughly 12% occurring once. The sequenced sample was PBMCs, obtained on the day of the yellow fever booster vaccination. The receptor source for this set is a man aged 30 to 39 who received the YFV17D yellow fever vaccine. Each CDR3 is given without its conserved first and last residue. Not all rows give a size; the values are once, few, many and, for expanded clones, a class.

>many|TRBJ1-2|TRBV5-6
ASSPDRVGYT
>many|TRBJ2-3|TRBV7-6
ASSPEGGTQY
>many|TRBJ2-5|TRBV5-1
ASSLVGLGETQY
>many|TRBJ1-4|TRBV6-4
ASSEFGGPNEKLF
>-|TRBJ2-1|TRBV20-1
SAPTWVPNEQF
>few|TRBJ2-5|TRBV20-1
SARSLLGYQETQY
>-|TRBJ2-5|TRBV13
ASSKGYVETQY
>-|TRBJ2-7|TRBV9
ASGPGTRTGEQY
>-|TRBJ2-5|TRBV7-9
ASSLNTGGRETQY
>few|TRBJ2-5|TRBV9
ASSRQGMRETQY
>-|TRBJ2-2|TRBV27
ASSFSGRTTGELF
>-|TRBJ1-1|TRBV29-1
SVQGFTEAF
>-|TRBJ2-1|TRBV5-4
ASSSTAGEQQF
>few|TRBJ1-2|TRBV28
AAKGQNYGYT
>few|TRBJ2-2|TRBV27
ASSLSQKIDPPTGELF
>few|TRBJ2-7|TRBV11-2
ASSSPRRAGGYEQY
>-|TRBJ1-2|TRBV7-2
ASSPGRDPYGYT
>-|TRBJ2-6|TRBV28
ASNRAAGGFSGANVLT
>few|TRBJ2-5|TRBV10-1
ASSLGTFGETQY
>-|TRBJ2-7|TRBV20-1
SASLGETYEQY
>-|TRBJ2-3|TRBV7-9
ASSPVLAGGTDTQY
>-|TRBJ2-2|TRBV9
ASSGPGLADQLVGELF
>-|TRBJ2-3|TRBV20-1
SAQDWGPDTQY
>few|TRBJ2-7|TRBV15
ATSRDVGESREQY
>few|TRBJ2-5|TRBV5-1
ASSLASYLY
>-|TRBJ2-1|TRBV10-3
ATLSGIEYNEQF
>-|TRBJ2-7|TRBV7-7
ASSLRSGADPTYEQY
>-|TRBJ2-7|TRBV5-1
ASSLGGQGSNEQY
>few|TRBJ2-1|TRBV6-2/TRBV6-3
ASSYYFEGAGEQF
>many|TRBJ1-5|TRBV5-1
ASSLGGAGQPQH